This entry concerns a single TCR beta chain. Its recognized antigen is unknown. No much larger clonotype is one base removed from it; base qualities were not supplied. The sample comes from a study of blood T cells in healthy people across ages (dated by TCRdb to between 2014 and 2017). For context, the study as a whole: In model experiments, template switching captured about one uniquely barcoded TCR beta cDNA molecule for every two T cells. Using deep sequencing normalized with unique cDNA molecular identifiers, the study measured how TCR beta repertoire diversity changes with age. Four age groups were formed from the donors: young (average roughly 15 years), middle-aged (more than 35), aged (around 68) and long-lived (less than 85). To avoid experimental bias, donors of different ages were spread randomly across the sequencing lanes. Using the same blood draw, the study looked at two additional independent replicas of 1 million unique cDNA reads for two donors, one aged 18 to 29 and the other aged 80 or older.

The library was made by 5' RACE. The run used an Illumina HiSeq 2500. A second PCR of about 7 to 12 cycles was run with a J-beta primer mix and a sample-barcoded 5' primer. Each TCR beta cDNA molecule received a unique molecular identifier from a template-switch 5' adaptor carrying 12 random nucleotides. At least 3 million CDR3-containing paired-end reads were obtained from each sample. First-strand cDNA synthesis was performed from all RNA using the Mint cDNA synthesis kit, with priming by a TRBC-specific oligonucleotide. After uracil-DNA glycosylase treatment, a first 18-cycle PCR used universal primers M1SS and BC2_uni_R on all cDNA. The authors' pipeline ran thus. For normalization, 1 million high-quality reads were randomly selected from each sample, with every read carrying a distinct molecular identifier. Reads with shared molecular identifiers were discarded instead of being binned into consensus sequences. CDR3 identification, clonotype clustering and error correction used MiTCR with a Q25 quality threshold and the strictest error-elimination algorithm. A nonparametric unseen species model with Euler transformation was used to estimate a lower bound on total TCR beta diversity. TCRdb trimmed the raw reads at Q25, called clones with MiXCR and kept productive beta chains. CDR3 protein duplicates are merged, each entry listing the most common genes and DNA. The V and J calls and clone size are TCRdb's, not the authors'. Across this sample there are over 1,300,000 distinct CDR3 sequences, with approximately 59% seen only once. Together, the top ten hold over 5% of the sample.

Its CDR3 holds 14 amino acids, cysteine through phenylalanine. Solely the CDR3 DNA is kept, with 42 bases framed from the first base. From V the trimming removes 4 bases and from J it removes 6 bases, while the gene matches leave 8 bases of the junction unaccounted for. The germline V gene sets CDR1 to LGHNA and CDR2 to YSLEER. On the study overall, not on this receptor specifically: Total diversity estimates from one million sequenced T cells were considered lower bounds and underestimates. Since profiling was done on bulk unsorted PBMCs, naive and antigen-experienced compartments could not be conclusively compared. Compared with the aged group, more naive CD4+ T cells, fewer expanded clones and increased TCR diversity were shown by the long-lived group, suggesting age selection. Donor CMV infection status was unknown, potentially confounding age-related changes in expanded clonotypes. Observed TCR beta diversity per million T cells fell roughly linearly with age, and a significant reduction was already apparent by age around 36. A strong correlation was found between observed TCR beta diversity and the percentage of naive T cells measured by flow cytometry.

The donors were roughly 40 Caucasian individuals from Russia, aged 6 to 90 years, who were systemically healthy. About 10 milliliters of peripheral blood were drawn from each donor into EDTA-treated Vacutainer tubes. PBMCs were isolated by Ficoll-Paque density-gradient centrifugation, with at least 6 million obtained per sample. Total RNA, at least 5.5 micrograms per sample, was extracted from PBMCs with Trizol reagent. For every donor, flow cytometry on a PBMC aliquot measured the percentage of naive CD45RAhigh/CD27high T cells. The source of this sequence is a man aged 18 to 30 in good health. The chain links TRBV4-3 with TRBJ2-7; TRBD1 fits 8 bases in the junction. Specimen: blood. The nucleotide sequence is given as TGCGCCAGCAGCCCCGGACAGGGCCTCGGCGAGCAGTACTTC. Its protein is CASSPGQGLGEQYF.